This T cell receptor beta chain was documented in a study of T cells in localized non-small cell lung cancer. V shed 2 bases and J shed 0 bases, with 9 bases lying between them. The CDR3 has 15 amino acids. The germline V gene encodes CDR1 SGHNT and CDR2 YENEEA. This clone was seen many times. Only in-frame clones appear in the TCRdb table, and some are missing; sequencing was by immunoSEQ multiplex PCR. The table lists 4,500 or so clones, 20% to 25% of them singletons. This chain links TRBV11-3 with TRBJ2-3; D is perhaps TRBD2 (6 bases). This sequence originates from a female donor of 60 years or more with stage I lung adenocarcinoma. Sequenced here: lung tumor tissue, sampled before any cancer treatment. The CDR3 DNA reads as TGTGCCAGCAGCTTATTCGCGGGAAGCACAGATACGCAGTATTTT. It is translated as CASSLFAGSTDTQYF.